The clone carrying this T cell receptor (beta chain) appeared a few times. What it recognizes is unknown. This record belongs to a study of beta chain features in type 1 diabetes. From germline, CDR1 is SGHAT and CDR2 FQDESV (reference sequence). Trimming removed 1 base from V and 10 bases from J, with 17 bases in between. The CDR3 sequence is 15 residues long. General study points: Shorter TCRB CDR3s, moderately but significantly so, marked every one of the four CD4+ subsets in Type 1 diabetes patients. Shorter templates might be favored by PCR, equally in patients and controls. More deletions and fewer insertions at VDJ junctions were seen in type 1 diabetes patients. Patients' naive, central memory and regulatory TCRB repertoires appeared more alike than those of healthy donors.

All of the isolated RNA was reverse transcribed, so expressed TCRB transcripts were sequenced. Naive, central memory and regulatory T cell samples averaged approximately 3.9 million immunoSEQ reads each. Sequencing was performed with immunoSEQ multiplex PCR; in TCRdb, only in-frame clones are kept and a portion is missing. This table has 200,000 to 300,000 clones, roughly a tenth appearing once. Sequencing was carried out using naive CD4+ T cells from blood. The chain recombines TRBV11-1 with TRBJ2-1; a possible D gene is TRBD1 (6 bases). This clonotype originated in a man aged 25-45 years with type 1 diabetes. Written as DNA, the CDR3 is TGTGCCAGCAGCTTAGGACAGGCCCCGTCGGGAGAGCAGTTCTTC. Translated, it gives CASSLGQAPSGEQFF.